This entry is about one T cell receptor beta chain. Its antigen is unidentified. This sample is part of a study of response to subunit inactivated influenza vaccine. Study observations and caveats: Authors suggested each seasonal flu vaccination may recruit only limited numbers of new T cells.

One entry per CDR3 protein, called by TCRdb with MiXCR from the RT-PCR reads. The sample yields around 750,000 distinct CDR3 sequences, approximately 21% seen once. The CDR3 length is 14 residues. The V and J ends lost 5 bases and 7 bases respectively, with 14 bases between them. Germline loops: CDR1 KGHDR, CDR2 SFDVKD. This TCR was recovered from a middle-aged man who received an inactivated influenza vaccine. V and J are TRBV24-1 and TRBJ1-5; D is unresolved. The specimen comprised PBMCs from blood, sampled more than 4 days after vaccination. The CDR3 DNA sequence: TGTGCCACCAGTGGCTCGGAACTGAGCCAGCCCCAGCATTTT. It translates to CATSGSELSQPQHF.